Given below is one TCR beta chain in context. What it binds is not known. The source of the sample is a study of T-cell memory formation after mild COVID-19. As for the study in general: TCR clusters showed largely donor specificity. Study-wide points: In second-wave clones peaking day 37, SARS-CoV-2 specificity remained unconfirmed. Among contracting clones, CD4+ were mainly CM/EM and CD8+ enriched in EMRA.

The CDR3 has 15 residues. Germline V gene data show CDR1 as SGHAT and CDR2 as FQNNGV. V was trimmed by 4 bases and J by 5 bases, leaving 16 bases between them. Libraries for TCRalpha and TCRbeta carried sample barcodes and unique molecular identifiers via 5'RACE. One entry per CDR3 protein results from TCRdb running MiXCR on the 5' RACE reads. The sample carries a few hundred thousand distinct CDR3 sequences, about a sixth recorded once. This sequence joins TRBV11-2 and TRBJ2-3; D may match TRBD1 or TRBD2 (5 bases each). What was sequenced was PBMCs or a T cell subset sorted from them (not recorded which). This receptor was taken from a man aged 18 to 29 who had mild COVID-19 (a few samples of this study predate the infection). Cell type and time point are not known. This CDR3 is CASSSGPGEGDTQYF. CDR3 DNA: TGTGCCAGCAGCTCGGGGCCTGGGGAAGGAGATACGCAGTATTTT.